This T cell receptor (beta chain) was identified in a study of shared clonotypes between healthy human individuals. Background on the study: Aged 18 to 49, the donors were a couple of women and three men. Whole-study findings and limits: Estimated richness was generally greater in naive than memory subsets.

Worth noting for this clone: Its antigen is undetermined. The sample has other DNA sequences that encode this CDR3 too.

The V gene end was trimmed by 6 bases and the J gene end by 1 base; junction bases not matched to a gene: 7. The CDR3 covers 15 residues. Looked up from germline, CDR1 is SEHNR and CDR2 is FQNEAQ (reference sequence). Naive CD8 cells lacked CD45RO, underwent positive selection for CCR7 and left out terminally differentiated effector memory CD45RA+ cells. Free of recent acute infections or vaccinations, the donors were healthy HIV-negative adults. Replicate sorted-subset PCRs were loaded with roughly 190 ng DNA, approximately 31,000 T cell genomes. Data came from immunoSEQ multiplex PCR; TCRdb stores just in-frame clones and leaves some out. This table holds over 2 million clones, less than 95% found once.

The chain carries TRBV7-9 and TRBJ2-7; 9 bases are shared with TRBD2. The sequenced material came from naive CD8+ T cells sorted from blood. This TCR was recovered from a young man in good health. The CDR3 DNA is TGTGCCAGCAGTCTTAGCGGGGGACCTTCCTACGAGCAGTACTTC. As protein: CASSLSGGPSYEQYF.